These 6 T cell receptor beta chains share one sample of origin, sequenced in a study of T cell responses to AZD1222 COVID-19 vaccine. TCRdb keeps only in-frame clones here, not all; method: immunoSEQ multiplex PCR. The table includes about 210,000 clones, approximately 94% detected once. The sample was peripheral blood, taken 28 days after the second dose of the MenACWY control vaccine. The receptors shown here come from an adult who received the MenACWY meningococcal vaccine as a control.

The V call is TRBV6-4, the J call TRBJ1-2; TRBD1 agrees at 7 bases. This CDR3 spans 13 amino acids. Germline CDR1 and CDR2: MRHNA and SNTAGT. Unmatched junction bases numbered 5, after V lost 2 bases and J lost 8 bases. CDR3 coding DNA: TGTGCCAGCAGTGACAGGGGGCGGAAAGGCTACACCTTC. Its protein product is CASSDRGRKGYTF.

The chain carries TRBV27 and TRBJ1-2; the match to TRBD1 covers 8 bases. The germline gives CDR1 MNHEY, CDR2 SMNVEV (reference sequence). The CDR3 is made up of 15 amino acids. Trimming at V came to 5 bases and at J to 6 bases, leaving 11 bases not matched to a gene. The CDR3 reads CASSSRGPGLNGYTF. The CDR3 bases are TGTGCCAGCAGTAGCAGGGGGCCAGGGTTAAATGGCTACACCTTC.

The V gene is TRBV6-5, the J gene TRBJ1-1, with 9 bases aligning to TRBD1. CDR1 MNHEY and CDR2 SVGAGI come from the germline V gene. This CDR3 has 14 residues. J was trimmed by 1 base and V by 7 bases; bases with no gene match: 4. CDR3 DNA: TGTGCCAGCACCACGACAGGGGGGAACACTGAAGCTTTCTTT. Its protein product is CASTTTGGNTEAFF.

The CDR3, as DNA: TGTGCCAGCAGCACTGGACAGGGGGGCTTAAGGGAGACCCAGTACTTC. Encoded protein: CASSTGQGGLRETQYF. The genes are TRBV5-4 and TRBJ2-5; 10 positions match TRBD1. V was pared by 4 bases and J by 5 bases, with 11 bases of the junction left unmatched. The germline CDR1 and CDR2 sequences are SGHNT and YYREEE (reference sequence). The CDR3 length is 16 residues.

This chain links TRBV6-1 with TRBJ2-4; D is unclear. Germline CDR1 MNHNS, CDR2 SASEGT. CDR3 length: 17 amino acids. V lost 2 bases and J lost 0, with 14 bases in between. CDR3 coding DNA: TGTGCCAGCAGTGAAATGTCCTTCCCTTTAGCCAAAAACATTCAGTACTTC. This translates into CASSEMSFPLAKNIQYF.

The chain links TRBV18 to TRBJ2-7; D is uncertain. Germline V gives CDR1 KGHSH, CDR2 LQKENI. V was clipped by 4 bases and J by 3 bases, with 16 bases between them. CDR3 length: 15 residues. CDR3: CASSQPGRDYYEQYF. CDR3 nucleotides: TGTGCCAGCTCACAACCCGGAAGGGATTACTACGAGCAGTACTTC.